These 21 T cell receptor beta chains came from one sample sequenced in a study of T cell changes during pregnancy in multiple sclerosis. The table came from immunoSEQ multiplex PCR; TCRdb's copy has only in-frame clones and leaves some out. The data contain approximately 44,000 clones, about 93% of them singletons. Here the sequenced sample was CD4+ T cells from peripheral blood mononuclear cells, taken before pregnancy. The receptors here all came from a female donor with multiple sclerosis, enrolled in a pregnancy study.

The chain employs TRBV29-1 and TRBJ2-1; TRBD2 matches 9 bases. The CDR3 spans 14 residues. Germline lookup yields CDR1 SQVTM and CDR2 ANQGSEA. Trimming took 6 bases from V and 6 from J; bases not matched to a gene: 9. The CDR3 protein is CSVGLAGVINEQFF. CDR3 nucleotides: TGCAGCGTCGGGTTAGCGGGAGTGATCAATGAGCAGTTCTTC.

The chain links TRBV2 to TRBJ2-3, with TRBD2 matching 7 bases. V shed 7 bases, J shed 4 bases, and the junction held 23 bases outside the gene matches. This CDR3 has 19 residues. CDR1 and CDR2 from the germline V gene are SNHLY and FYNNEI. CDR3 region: CASNTGALAIGRAPDTQYF. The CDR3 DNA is TGTGCCAGCAACACCGGAGCACTAGCGATAGGGAGGGCCCCAGATACGCAGTATTTT.

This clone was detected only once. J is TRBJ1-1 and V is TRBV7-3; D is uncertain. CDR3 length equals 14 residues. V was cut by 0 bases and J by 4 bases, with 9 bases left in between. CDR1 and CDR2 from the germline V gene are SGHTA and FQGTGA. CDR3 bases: TGTGCCAGCAGCTTAACAGGGAGGATCACTGAAGCTTTCTTT. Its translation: CASSLTGRITEAFF.

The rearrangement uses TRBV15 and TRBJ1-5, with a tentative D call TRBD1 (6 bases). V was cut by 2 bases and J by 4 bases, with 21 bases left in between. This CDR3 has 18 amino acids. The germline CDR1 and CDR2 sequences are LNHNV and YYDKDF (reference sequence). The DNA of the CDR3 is TGTGCCACCAGCAGATTTACTAAGGGGGATCAAGTGAATCAGCCCCAGCATTTT. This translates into CATSRFTKGDQVNQPQHF.

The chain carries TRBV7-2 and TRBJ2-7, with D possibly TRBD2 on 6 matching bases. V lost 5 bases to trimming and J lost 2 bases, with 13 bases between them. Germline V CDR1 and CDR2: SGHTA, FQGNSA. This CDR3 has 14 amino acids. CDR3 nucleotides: TGTGCCAGCAGCCCCGGGACTGCAACCTACGAGCAGTACTTC. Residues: CASSPGTATYEQYF.

The CDR3 region is CASSQAGVNNEKLFF. The CDR3 DNA reads as TGCGCCAGCAGCCAGGCAGGGGTCAATAATGAAAAACTGTTTTTT. V is TRBV4-3 and J is TRBJ1-4; D is possibly TRBD1 (6 bases). Germline CDR1 is LGHNA and CDR2 is YSLEER. The CDR3 loop spans 15 amino acids. Trimming removed 3 bases at V and 4 bases at J, with 12 bases between.

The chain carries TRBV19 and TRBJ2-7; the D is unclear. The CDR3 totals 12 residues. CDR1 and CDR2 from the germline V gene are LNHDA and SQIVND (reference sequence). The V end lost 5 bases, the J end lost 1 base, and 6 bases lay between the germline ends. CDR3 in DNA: TGTGCCAGTAGTCGAGATTCCTACGAGCAGTACTTC. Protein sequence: CASSRDSYEQYF.

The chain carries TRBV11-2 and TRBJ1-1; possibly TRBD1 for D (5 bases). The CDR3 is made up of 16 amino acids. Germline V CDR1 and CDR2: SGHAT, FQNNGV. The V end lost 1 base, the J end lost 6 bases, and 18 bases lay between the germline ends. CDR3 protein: CASSLVAPSGDAEAFF. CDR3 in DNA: TGTGCCAGCAGCTTAGTGGCACCCTCGGGGGACGCTGAAGCTTTCTTT.

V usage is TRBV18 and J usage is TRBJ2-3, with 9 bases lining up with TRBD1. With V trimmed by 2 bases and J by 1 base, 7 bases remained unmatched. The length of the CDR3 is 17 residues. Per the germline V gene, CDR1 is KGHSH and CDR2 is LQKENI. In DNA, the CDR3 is TGTGCCAGCTCACCAAAATACCGGACAGGGGGCACAGATACGCAGTATTTT. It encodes CASSPKYRTGGTDTQYF. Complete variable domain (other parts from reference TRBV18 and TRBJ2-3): NAGVMQNPRHLVRRRGQEARLRCSPMKGHSHVYWYRQLPEEGLKFMVYLQKENIIDESGMPKERFSAEFPKEGPSILRIQQVVRGDSAAYFCASSPKYRTGGTDTQYFGPGTRLTVL.

CDR3 in DNA: TGTGCCACAAAAAAAAGGAGAGACTACGAGCAGTACTTC. Amino acid sequence: CATKKRRDYEQYF. This chain uses TRBV2 with TRBJ2-7, with D uncertain. Germline V gene data show CDR1 as SNHLY and CDR2 as FYNNEI. The CDR3 spans 13 residues. V dropped 10 bases and J dropped 3 bases, with 16 bases sitting between them.

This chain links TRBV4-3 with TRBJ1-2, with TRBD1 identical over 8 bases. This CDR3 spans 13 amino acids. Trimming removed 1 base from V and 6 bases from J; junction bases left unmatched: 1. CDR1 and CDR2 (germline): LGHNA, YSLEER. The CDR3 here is CASSQVTGDGYTF. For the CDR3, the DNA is TGCGCCAGCAGCCAAGTGACAGGGGATGGCTACACCTTC.

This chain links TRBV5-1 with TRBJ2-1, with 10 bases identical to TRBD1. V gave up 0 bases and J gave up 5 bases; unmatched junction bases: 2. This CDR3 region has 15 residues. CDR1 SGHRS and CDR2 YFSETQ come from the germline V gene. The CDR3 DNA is TGCGCCAGCAGCTTGGTTGGGACAGGGGACAATGAGCAGTTCTTC. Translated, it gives CASSLVGTGDNEQFF.

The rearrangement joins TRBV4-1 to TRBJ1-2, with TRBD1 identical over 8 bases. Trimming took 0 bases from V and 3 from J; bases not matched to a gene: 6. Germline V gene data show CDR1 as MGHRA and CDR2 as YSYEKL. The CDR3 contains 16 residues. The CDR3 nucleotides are TGCGCCAGCAGCCAAGATCCAGGGGGCGATTACTATGGCTACACCTTC. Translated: CASSQDPGGDYYGYTF.

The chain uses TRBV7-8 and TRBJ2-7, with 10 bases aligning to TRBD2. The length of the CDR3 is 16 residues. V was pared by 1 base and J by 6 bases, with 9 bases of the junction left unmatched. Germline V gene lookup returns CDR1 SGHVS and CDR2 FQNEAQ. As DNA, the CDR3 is TGTGCCAGCAGCTTAGGCGCCAGACTAGCGGGTGGCGAGCAGTACTTC. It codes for CASSLGARLAGGEQYF.

Written as DNA, the CDR3 is TGTGCCAGCAGAGGACTAGCGGGAGGTGGCGAGCAGTTCTTC. Its translation: CASRGLAGGGEQFF. V is TRBV2 and J is TRBJ2-1, with 14 bases identical to TRBD2. Per germline, CDR1 SNHLY and CDR2 FYNNEI. This CDR3 region has 14 residues. The junction had 5 bases not matched to a gene; V was cut back by 6 bases and J by 10 bases.

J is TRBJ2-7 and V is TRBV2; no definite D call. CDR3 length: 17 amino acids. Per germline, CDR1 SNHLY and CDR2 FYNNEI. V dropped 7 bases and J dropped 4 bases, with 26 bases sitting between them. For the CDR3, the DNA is TGTGCCAGCACCCGAAGTCCGACTCAAGGAACCTATTACGAGCAGTACTTC. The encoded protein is CASTRSPTQGTYYEQYF. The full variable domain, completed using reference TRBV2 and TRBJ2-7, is EPEVTQTPSHQVTQMGQEVILRCVPISNHLYFYWYRQILGQKVEFLVSFYNNEISEKSEIFDDQFSVERPDGSNFTLKIRSTKLEDSAMYFCASTRSPTQGTYYEQYFGPGTRLTVT.

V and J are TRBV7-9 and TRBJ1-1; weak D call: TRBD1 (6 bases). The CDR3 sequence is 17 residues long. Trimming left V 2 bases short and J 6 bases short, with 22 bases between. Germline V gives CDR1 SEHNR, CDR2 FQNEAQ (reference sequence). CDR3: CASSLRRGEGGRAEAFF. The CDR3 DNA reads TGTGCCAGCAGCTTAAGACGGGGGGAAGGGGGAAGGGCTGAAGCTTTCTTT. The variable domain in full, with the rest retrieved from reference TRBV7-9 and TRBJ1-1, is DTGVSQNPRHKITKRGQNVTFRCDPISEHNRLYWYRQTLGQGPEFLTYFQNEAQLEKSRLLSDRFSAERPKGSFSTLEIQRTEQGDSAMYLCASSLRRGEGGRAEAFFGQGTRLTVV.

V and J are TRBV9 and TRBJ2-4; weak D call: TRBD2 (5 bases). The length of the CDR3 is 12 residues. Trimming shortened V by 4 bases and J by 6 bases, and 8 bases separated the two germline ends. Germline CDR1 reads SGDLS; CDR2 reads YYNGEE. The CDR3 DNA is TGTGCCAGCAGCCCCCGGGGAAACATTCAGTACTTC. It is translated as CASSPRGNIQYF.

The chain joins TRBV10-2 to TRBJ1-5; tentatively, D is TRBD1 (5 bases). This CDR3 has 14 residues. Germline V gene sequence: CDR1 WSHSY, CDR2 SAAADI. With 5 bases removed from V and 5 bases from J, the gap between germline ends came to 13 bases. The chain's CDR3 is CASSPDSAHQPQHF. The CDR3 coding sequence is TGCGCCAGCAGTCCTGACAGCGCACATCAGCCCCAGCATTTT.

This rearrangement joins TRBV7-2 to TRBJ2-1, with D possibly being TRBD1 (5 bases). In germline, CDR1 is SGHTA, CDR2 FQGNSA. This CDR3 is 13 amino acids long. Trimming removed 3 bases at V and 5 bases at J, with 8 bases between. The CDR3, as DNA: TGTGCCAGCAGCTTCGACAGAGACAATGAGCAGTTCTTC. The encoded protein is CASSFDRDNEQFF.

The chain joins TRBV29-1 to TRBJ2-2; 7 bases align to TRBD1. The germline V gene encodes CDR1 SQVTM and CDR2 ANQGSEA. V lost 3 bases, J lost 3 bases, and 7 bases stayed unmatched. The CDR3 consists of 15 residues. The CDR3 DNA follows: TGCAGCGTTGATGAGGGGGCGCCCCACACCGGGGAGCTGTTTTTT. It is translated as CSVDEGAPHTGELFF.